The sequence of this TCR beta chain was determined in a study of blood T cell repertoires in COVID-19. At the level of the study: Researchers got acute and convalescent COVID-19 samples from the United States, Italy and Spain. T cells, B-cell-depleted T cells, or PBMCs provided the cDNA or gDNA that served as material.

There are 15 residues in the CDR3. Germline CDR1 LGHDT, CDR2 YNNKEL (reference sequence). The ends were cut back, 2 bases at V and 5 bases at J, with 15 bases in the middle. In the study's own analysis: Reference gene primer amplification gave nucleated cell count estimates. Using immunoSEQ multiplex PCR, the repertoire was profiled, and TCRdb retains in-frame clones only, with some absent. The V and J calls and clone size come from that table; D and trimming were worked out from the DNA. The profile shows about 190,000 clones, roughly nine tenths of them singletons. This clone has only a few counts. What was sequenced was peripheral blood. The chain has TRBV3-1 (or the pseudogene TRBV3-2) and TRBJ1-1; D perhaps matches TRBD1 (6 bases). The TCR sequence derives from a man aged 25 to 40 with acute or convalescent COVID-19. CDR3: CASSQRAGARTEAFF. Here the CDR3 DNA reads TGTGCCAGCAGCCAAAGAGCGGGGGCGAGGACTGAAGCTTTCTTT.